This section outlines one T cell receptor (beta chain) sequence together with its context. These data originate in a study of cytomegalovirus exposure and HLA in healthy donors. PCR involved 60 Vbeta and 13 Jbeta primers. Generated by immunoSEQ multiplex PCR, the TCRdb table keeps only in-frame clones and is missing some. The sample holds roughly 100,000 clones, approximately 12% seen once. Germline CDR1 is LGHNA and CDR2 is YSLEER. The ends lost 4 bases at V and 7 bases at J; junction bases unmatched: 13. This CDR3 spans 15 amino acids. The chain carries TRBV4-3 and TRBJ2-7, with 7 positions matching TRBD1. The sample comprised PBMCs. The receptor comes from a man aged 35 to 55 in good health and CMV-seropositive. The CDR3 is CASSLAGTATGEQYF. The CDR3 nucleotides are TGCGCCAGCAGCCTTGCTGGGACAGCTACGGGTGAGCAGTACTTC.